Each of the 18 T cell receptor beta chains below was sequenced from the same sample in a study of T cell repertoires in cytomegalovirus infection. TCRdb redid the calling of the reads with MiXCR, one entry per CDR3 protein. Found here are 500,000 to 600,000 distinct CDR3 sequences, about 15% of them singletons; the top ten hold 20% to 30%. The specimen was CD8+ T cells from PBMCs. These receptors all stem from a human donor in good health (CMV status not recorded). Some clones in this sample may be carry-over from other donors' samples.

This clonotype was counted only a few times. This may stem from a read error, because a much larger clone lies one nucleotide away. The V gene is TRBV12-3 or TRBV12-4, the J gene TRBJ1-2; D possibly corresponds to TRBD1 (5 bases). This CDR3 is built from 15 residues. Here the CDR3 DNA reads TGTGTCAGCAGTTTAGCGCTGGGGGCTAACTATGGCTACACCTTC. The encoded protein is CVSSLALGANYGYTF.

Many counts were recorded for this clonotype. V gene TRBV7-2 combines with J gene TRBJ2-1, with 7 bases that match TRBD2. CDR1 and CDR2 (germline): SGHTA, FQGNSA. V lost 1 base and J lost 10; bases outside the gene matches: 13. The CDR3 extends over 16 amino acids. The CDR3 protein is CASSLEDGLGAGEQFF. The CDR3 DNA follows: TGTGCCAGCAGCTTAGAAGATGGACTAGGGGCCGGGGAGCAGTTCTTC.

In regard to this clonotype: This may come from a read error, since a much larger clone is one base off. The J gene is TRBJ2-1, the V gene TRBV7-1; D is tentatively TRBD1 or TRBD2 (6 bases each). TRBV7-1 is placed among ORFs of uncertain function. The CDR3 has 16 amino acids. With 5 bases removed from V and 2 bases from J, the gap between germline ends came to 16 bases. As DNA, the CDR3 is TGTGCCAGCAGCCCACAACCGGGGGCAACCTACAATGAGCAGTTCTTC. Its translation: CASSPQPGATYNEQFF.

This clonotype was recorded at least ten times. A read error may account for a junction end that differs from germline. The CDR3 loop is CASSVEGRLNTEAFF. The DNA for the CDR3 is TGTGCCAGCAGCGTAGAGGGGCGGCTCAACACTGAAGCTTTCTTT. This chain joins TRBV11-2 and TRBJ1-1; perhaps TRBD1 as D (5 bases). The CDR3 length is 15 residues. Germline V gene lookup returns CDR1 SGHAT and CDR2 FQNNGV. Variable domain in full (rest from reference TRBV11-2 and TRBJ1-1): EAGVAQSPRYKIIEKRQSVAFWCNPISGHATLYWYQQILGQGPKLLIQFQNNGVVDDSQLPKDRFSAERLKGVDSTLKIQPAKLEDSAVYLCASSVEGRLNTEAFFGQGTRLTVV.

Many counts were recorded for this clonotype. V and J are TRBV20-1 and TRBJ1-1; no reliable D call. Germline CDR1 DFQATT, CDR2 SNEGSKA (reference sequence). V lost 2 bases, J lost 1 base, and 5 bases lay in between. This CDR3 has 12 amino acids. The CDR3 sequence is CSARPGNTEAFF. The CDR3 DNA is TGCAGTGCTAGACCGGGGAACACTGAAGCTTTCTTT.

Remarks on this clonotype: A read error is possible here, since a much larger clone lies one base away. The J gene is TRBJ1-1, the V gene TRBV14; the D is unclear. Trimming pared 3 bases from V and 1 base from J, leaving 12 bases between. CDR3 size: 15 residues. CDR1 and CDR2 (germline): SGHDN, FVKESK. CDR3 in amino acids: CASSHATLGNTEAFF. The DNA of the CDR3 is TGTGCCAGCAGCCACGCGACCCTGGGGAACACTGAAGCTTTCTTT.

There are many counts of this clonotype. The chain uses TRBV11-1 and TRBJ1-1, with D possibly being TRBD1 (5 bases). CDR3 length: 14 amino acids. Germline V gene data show CDR1 as SGHAT and CDR2 as FQDESV (reference sequence). Trimming removed 5 bases at V and 8 bases at J, with 18 bases between. This CDR3 is CASSTGTPTLEAFF. Written as DNA, the CDR3 is TGTGCCAGCAGCACCGGGACCCCTACCTTAGAAGCTTTCTTT.

This clonotype has just a few counts. The V and J genes are TRBV9 and TRBJ2-7; D gene uncertain. V lost 4 bases and J 6 bases, leaving 11 bases between the germline ends. Germline loops: CDR1 SGDLS, CDR2 YYNGEE. The CDR3 spans 12 residues. The CDR3: CASSTPRAEQYF. CDR3 nucleotides: TGTGCCAGCAGCACCCCTAGAGCCGAGCAGTACTTC. The full variable domain, with the rest looked up from reference TRBV9 and TRBJ2-7, is DSGVTQTPKHLITATGQRVTLRCSPRSGDLSVYWYQQSLDQGLQFLIQYYNGEERAKGNILERFSAQQFPDLHSELNLSSLELGDSALYFCASSTPRAEQYFGPGTRLTVT.

This clonotype has only a few counts. V usage is TRBV29-1 and J usage is TRBJ1-1; TRBD1 agrees at 10 bases. This CDR3 has 15 amino acids. V shed 6 bases and J 5 bases; nucleotides not matched to a gene: 12. Germline-derived CDR1 and CDR2 are SQVTM and ANQGSEA. CDR3 nucleotide sequence: TGCAGCGTATGGGGGACAGGGGACACTAGGACTGAAGCTTTCTTT. Translated: CSVWGTGDTRTEAFF.

This clonotype was counted only a few times. J is TRBJ2-1 and V is TRBV3-1, with a weak D call TRBD1 (5 bases). Germline V lookup: CDR1 LGHDT, CDR2 YNNKEL (reference sequence). The V end lost 6 bases, the J end lost 4 bases, and 13 bases lay between the germline ends. The CDR3 consists of 14 residues. CDR3 in amino acids: CASSNRQKYNEQFF. CDR3 in DNA: TGTGCCAGCAGTAATCGACAGAAGTACAATGAGCAGTTCTTC.

The J gene is TRBJ2-3, the V gene TRBV20-1; TRBD2 aligns across 9 bases. J gave up 6 bases and V 6 bases, and 10 bases lay outside the gene matches. This CDR3 region has 14 residues. From germline, CDR1 is DFQATT and CDR2 SNEGSKA (reference sequence). This CDR3 reads CSARLADVGDTQYF. CDR3 DNA: TGCAGTGCGCGACTAGCGGATGTGGGGGATACGCAGTATTTT.

Ten or more counts support this clonotype. The chain couples TRBV11-2 to TRBJ1-1; 8 nucleotides line up with TRBD1. Germline assignment: CDR1 SGHAT and CDR2 FQNNGV. This CDR3 region has 15 residues. With 0 bases clipped from V and 3 bases from J, the junction kept 3 bases outside the gene matches. The chain's CDR3 is CASSLDFRGHTEAFF. For the CDR3, the DNA is TGTGCCAGCAGCTTAGATTTCAGGGGGCACACTGAAGCTTTCTTT.

This clonotype came up many times. The chain couples TRBV27 to TRBJ2-2, with 10 bases aligning to TRBD2. The CDR3 covers 16 residues. J was trimmed by 1 base and V by 2 bases; bases with no gene match: 1. CDR1 is MNHEY, CDR2 SMNVEV, per germline (reference sequence). The CDR3 region has the DNA TGTGCCAGCAGTTTACGGACTAGCGGGAACACCGGGGAGCTGTTTTTT. This encodes CASSLRTSGNTGELFF.

V gene TRBV29-1 combines with J gene TRBJ2-6; no definite D call. The CDR3 is 19 amino acids. Trimming removed 4 bases at V and 0 bases at J, with 22 bases between. Per germline, CDR1 SQVTM and CDR2 ANQGSEA. CDR3 bases: TGCAGCGTTGCCGGTGGCGCGACCTCCGGTTCCTCTGGGGCCAACGTCCTGACTTTC. Translation gives CSVAGGATSGSSGANVLTF.

The V gene is TRBV20-1, the J gene TRBJ2-2; TRBD1 aligns across 8 bases. V shed 2 bases and J 0 bases; nucleotides not matched to a gene: 2. Germline assignment: CDR1 DFQATT and CDR2 SNEGSKA (reference sequence). There are 15 residues in the CDR3. CDR3 amino acids: CSARRTGTNTGELFF. DNA for the CDR3: TGCAGTGCTAGAAGGACAGGGACGAACACCGGGGAGCTGTTTTTT.

The chain combines TRBV27 with TRBJ1-2, with 8 bases lining up with TRBD1. V lost 6 bases and J lost 3; bases outside the gene matches: 6. The CDR3 consists of 14 residues. Germline CDR1 MNHEY, CDR2 SMNVEV (reference sequence). The CDR3 spells CASRPRGRDYGYTF. In nucleotides, the CDR3 is TGTGCCAGCAGACCCAGGGGGCGCGACTATGGCTACACCTTC.

This rearrangement joins TRBV20-1 to TRBJ2-1; D not certain. V was shortened by 3 bases and J by 8 bases, with 5 bases between the two germline ends. The CDR3 extends over 10 amino acids. Germline-derived CDR1 and CDR2 are DFQATT and SNEGSKA (reference sequence). CDR3 loop: CSASPHEQFF. CDR3 bases: TGCAGTGCTAGCCCCCATGAGCAGTTCTTC.

This clonotype was observed a few times. The chain uses TRBV9 and TRBJ2-2; D ambiguous. The CDR3 consists of 14 residues. Looked up from germline, CDR1 is SGDLS and CDR2 is YYNGEE. V shed 6 bases and J shed 6 bases, with 15 bases lying between them. The CDR3 DNA sequence: TGTGCCAGCACTGGGCCTAAGAAGGCCGGGGAGCTGTTTTTT. Residues: CASTGPKKAGELFF.